This T cell receptor (beta chain) was recovered during a study of blood T cell repertoires in COVID-19. Across the study: Acute-phase and convalescent COVID-19 samples originated in the United States, Italy and Spain. Sources were T cells, B-cell-depleted T cells, or PBMCs; the material itself was cDNA or gDNA.

Per the original methods: Cell counts per sample came from amplifying reference gene primers. The protocol was immunoSEQ multiplex PCR, while the TCRdb copy is restricted to in-frame clones and leaves out a portion. Clone size and the V and J calls come from that table; the DNA yielded D and trimming. This table holds about 100,000 clones, about nine tenths found once. The CDR3 consists of 14 residues. Trimming took 5 bases from V and 4 from J; bases not matched to a gene: 6. Germline-derived CDR1 and CDR2 are SEHNR and FQNEAQ (reference sequence). The receptor was derived from a man over 45 with active COVID-19. Material for sequencing was peripheral blood. The rearrangement joins TRBV7-9 to TRBJ2-5, with 8 bases lining up with TRBD2. CDR3 sequence reads: CASSLSAGGETQYF. The DNA for the CDR3 is TGTGCCAGCAGCCTCTCCGCGGGAGGAGAGACCCAGTACTTC.